The 21 T cell receptor beta chains given below trace back to one sample, sequenced in a study of memory CD4+ T cells and cytomegalovirus serostatus. Produced via immunoSEQ multiplex PCR; TCRdb's table is partial and in-frame only. Among under 80,000 clones listed, approximately 78% were seen once. The sort gate was single viable CD3+CD4+CD8-CD45RO+ cells for memory CD4+ T cells. What was sequenced was memory CD4+ T cells from blood. The receptor source for this set is an adult in good health and CMV-seronegative.

This clone was seen more than once but under ten times. The chain carries TRBV7-2 and TRBJ2-1, with D possibly TRBD1 on 5 matching bases. Germline V gene lookup returns CDR1 SGHTA and CDR2 FQGNSA. V lost 2 bases, J lost 9 bases, and 20 bases lay in between. This CDR3 region has 16 residues. Here the CDR3 reads CASSLSGRVTLGEQFF. The CDR3 DNA follows: TGTGCCAGCAGCTTATCGGGCAGGGTGACTTTGGGTGAGCAGTTCTTC.

The rearrangement links TRBV2 to TRBJ1-2, with 8 bases identical to TRBD1. V lost 6 bases and J lost 5; bases outside the gene matches: 11. Germline values: CDR1 SNHLY, CDR2 FYNNEI. CDR3 length equals 15 residues. The CDR3 region is CASSPGGGRPYGYTF. The CDR3 DNA reads as TGTGCCAGCAGCCCAGGGGGCGGAAGACCTTATGGCTACACCTTC.

The rearrangement links TRBV27 to TRBJ1-5; 7 nucleotides match TRBD1. V lost 6 bases and J lost 4; bases outside the gene matches: 12. The CDR3 has 16 amino acids. The germline CDR1 and CDR2 sequences are MNHEY and SMNVEV (reference sequence). The CDR3 region is CASRPTRGNGNQPQHF. The DNA of the CDR3 is TGTGCCAGCAGACCCACCAGGGGGAATGGTAATCAGCCCCAGCATTTT.

The chain is built from TRBV6-5 and TRBJ1-4; D is unresolved. CDR3 length: 13 residues. Germline CDR1 and CDR2: MNHEY and SVGAGI. Trimming cost V 4 bases and J 5 bases, with 8 bases left between them. The CDR3 sequence is CASSFRLNEKLFF. In DNA, the CDR3 is TGTGCCAGCAGTTTCCGACTGAATGAAAAACTGTTTTTT.

J is TRBJ1-2 and V is TRBV5-8, with D possibly being TRBD1 (5 bases). Trimming shortened V by 0 bases and J by 7 bases, and 22 bases separated the two germline ends. Germline CDR1 and CDR2: SGHTS and YDEGEE. CDR3 length: 17 residues. CDR3 sequence reads: CASSLGDVLSGRVGYTF. For the CDR3, the DNA is TGTGCCAGCAGCTTGGGCGATGTTTTATCGGGGCGAGTTGGCTACACCTTC. Variable domain in full (rest from reference TRBV5-8 and TRBJ1-2): EAGVTQSPTHLIKTRGQQATLRCSPISGHTSVYWYQQALGLGLQFLLWYDEGEERNRGNFPPRFSGRQFPNYSSELNVNALELEDSALYLCASSLGDVLSGRVGYTFGSGTRLTVV.

This chain links TRBV27 with TRBJ1-6, with D tentatively TRBD1 (5 bases). The CDR3 length is 16 residues. Trimming stripped 0 bases from V and 7 bases from J, with 13 bases between. Germline lookup yields CDR1 MNHEY and CDR2 SMNVEV (reference sequence). This CDR3 is CASSLSRTKRNSPLHF. CDR3 bases: TGTGCCAGCAGTTTATCCCGGACAAAACGGAATTCACCCCTCCACTTT.

The rearrangement links TRBV5-6 to TRBJ2-7; D tentatively reads TRBD1 or TRBD2 (5 bases each). This CDR3 spans 13 amino acids. The germline CDR1 and CDR2 sequences are SGHDT and YYEEEE. V shed 4 bases and J shed 11 bases, with 19 bases lying between them. The CDR3 DNA reads TGTGCCAGCAGCGCCCGGGACGGCAGCGGAAAGTACTTC. This translates into CASSARDGSGKYF.

V usage is TRBV6-1 and J usage is TRBJ1-2; the match to TRBD1 covers 7 bases. Trimming at V came to 4 bases and at J to 0 bases, leaving 5 bases not matched to a gene. Germline V gene data show CDR1 as MNHNS and CDR2 as SASEGT. The CDR3 length is 15 residues. The CDR3 nucleotides are TGTGCCAGCAGTGGTTCGACAGGGTCTAACTATGGCTACACCTTC. This encodes CASSGSTGSNYGYTF.

This clone was observed a few times. The V and J genes are TRBV5-1 and TRBJ1-3; TRBD1 might be the D (5 bases). The ends were cut back, 4 bases at V and 0 bases at J, with 14 bases in the middle. The CDR3 length is 16 residues. Germline CDR1 reads SGHRS; CDR2 reads YFSETQ. The CDR3 DNA follows: TGCGCCAGCAGCAAAGACAGTTCCGCCTCTGGAAACACCATATATTTT. It translates to CASSKDSSASGNTIYF.

The chain combines TRBV6-5 with TRBJ1-3, with D unresolved. V lost 8 bases and J lost 0, with 8 bases in between. Germline V gives CDR1 MNHEY, CDR2 SVGAGI. CDR3 length: 13 residues. Here the CDR3 reads CASLGPSGNTIYF. The CDR3 coding sequence is TGTGCCAGCTTAGGACCCTCTGGAAACACCATATATTTT.

This clone was counted between two and nine times. The chain has TRBV7-8 and TRBJ1-5; unclear D gene. The V gene lost 5 bases and the J gene lost 8 bases, with 19 bases spanning the gap. CDR1 and CDR2 from the germline V gene are SGHVS and FQNEAQ. CDR3 length: 15 residues. The CDR3 here is CASSPPGGFLKPQHF. Written as DNA, the CDR3 is TGTGCCAGCAGCCCCCCGGGTGGGTTCTTGAAGCCCCAGCATTTT. The variable domain in full, completed from reference TRBV7-8 and TRBJ1-5, reads GAGVSQSPRYKVAKRGQDVALRCDPISGHVSLFWYQQALGQGPEFLTYFQNEAQLDKSGLPSDRFFAERPEGSVSTLKIQRTQQEDSAVYLCASSPPGGFLKPQHFGDGTRLSIL.

This sequence joins TRBV19 and TRBJ1-2; D ambiguous. The CDR3 runs to 13 residues. Germline V gene data show CDR1 as LNHDA and CDR2 as SQIVND (reference sequence). V gave up 3 bases and J gave up 4 bases, with 9 bases separating them. As DNA, the CDR3 is TGTGCCAGTAGTATGGGCAGCTCCTATGGCTACACCTTC. Translated, it gives CASSMGSSYGYTF.

This clone was counted a single time. The chain is built from TRBV9 and TRBJ1-2; D not resolved. Per the germline V gene, CDR1 is SGDLS and CDR2 is YYNGEE. The CDR3 extends over 15 amino acids. V dropped 3 bases and J dropped 0 bases, with 12 bases sitting between them. This CDR3 reads CASSAAGVPNYGYTF. In DNA form, the CDR3 reads TGTGCCAGCAGCGCGGCCGGGGTTCCTAACTATGGCTACACCTTC.

V is TRBV4-1 and J is TRBJ2-7, with 11 bases lining up with TRBD2. This CDR3 comprises 16 residues. CDR1 MGHRA and CDR2 YSYEKL come from the germline V gene. J was trimmed by 1 base and V by 2 bases; bases with no gene match: 4. This CDR3 reads CASSQPTSGRSYEQYF. The CDR3 DNA is TGCGCCAGCAGCCAACCCACTAGCGGGAGATCCTACGAGCAGTACTTC.

The V gene is TRBV6-6, the J gene TRBJ2-7; 7 bases fit TRBD1. CDR3 length equals 14 residues. V lost 0 bases to trimming and J lost 1 base; unmatched junction nucleotides: 0. The germline CDR1 and CDR2 sequences are MNHNY and SVGAGI (reference sequence). CDR3 nucleotides: TGTGCCAGCAGTTACTCGGGACAGTCCTACGAGCAGTACTTC. Translating it yields CASSYSGQSYEQYF.

The chain uses TRBV6-5 and TRBJ1-1; the D gene is possibly TRBD1 (5 bases). Germline V CDR1 and CDR2: MNHEY, SVGAGI. This CDR3 spans 15 amino acids. The V gene lost 5 bases and the J gene lost 1 base, with 14 bases spanning the gap. The CDR3 DNA follows: TGTGCCAGCAGTAGTCAGGGCGGGGCGAACACTGAAGCTTTCTTT. Translated, it gives CASSSQGGANTEAFF.

The V and J genes are TRBV5-6 and TRBJ1-3; D call uncertain. The V gene lost 3 bases and the J gene lost 3 bases, with 10 bases spanning the gap. CDR1 and CDR2 from the germline V gene are SGHDT and YYEEEE. The CDR3 sequence is 14 residues long. CDR3 bases: TGTGCCAGCAGCTATCAGTTGGATGGAAACACCATATATTTT. This encodes CASSYQLDGNTIYF.

This chain uses TRBV7-2 with TRBJ2-7, with D perhaps TRBD1 (5 bases). Deletions cut 5 bases from V and 0 bases from J, with 20 bases between. The CDR3 totals 17 residues. Germline V gene sequence: CDR1 SGHTA, CDR2 FQGNSA. The CDR3 DNA reads as TGTGCCAGCAGCCCCATTAGTCGACAGAGGAGCTCCTACGAGCAGTACTTC. It translates to CASSPISRQRSSYEQYF.

DNA for the CDR3: TGTGCCAGCAGCGGGAACACTGAAGCTTTCTTT. Translation gives CASSGNTEAFF. The chain couples TRBV5-6 to TRBJ1-1; D ambiguous. The germline V gene encodes CDR1 SGHDT and CDR2 YYEEEE. This CDR3 comprises 11 residues. Trimming pared 4 bases from V and 1 base from J, leaving 2 bases between.

The chain joins TRBV7-8 to TRBJ1-6; 9 nucleotides match TRBD1. Germline values: CDR1 SGHVS, CDR2 FQNEAQ. This CDR3 has 14 residues. The trim removed 5 bases at V and 10 bases at J, leaving 6 bases unmatched. For the CDR3, the DNA is TGTGCCAGCAGCCTCCAACAGGGGGCCTCACCCCTCCACTTT. Amino acid sequence: CASSLQQGASPLHF.

This chain joins TRBV28 and TRBJ2-5; 8 bases agree with TRBD2. V gave up 5 bases and J gave up 1 base; unmatched junction bases: 9. This CDR3 contains 16 residues. From germline, CDR1 is MDHEN and CDR2 SYDVKM. The CDR3 DNA is TGTGCCAGCAGTCCGGGGGGGGAAGGGGGCCAAGAGACCCAGTACTTC. It yields the protein CASSPGGEGGQETQYF.